This record looks at one T cell receptor beta chain sequence and its context. This sample was taken from a study of blood T cell repertoires in COVID-19. In the study overall: Donors in the United States, Italy and Spain gave samples during acute or convalescent COVID-19. Nucleic acid was either cDNA or gDNA, and it came from T cells, B-cell-depleted T cells, or PBMCs.

TCRdb's copy holds only in-frame clones and misses some; the assay was immunoSEQ multiplex PCR. The sample comprises 150,000 or so clones, 85% to 90% of which are singletons, and 1.2% rests with the top ten. Germline V gives CDR1 MNHEY, CDR2 SVGAGI. The length of the CDR3 is 14 residues. V shed 2 bases and J 5 bases; nucleotides not matched to a gene: 5. The chain carries TRBV6-5 and TRBJ1-1, with TRBD1 identical over 7 bases. This TCR derives from a woman aged 25 to 39 with acute COVID-19. Sequencing was carried out using PBMCs or T cells enriched from blood (not recorded which). CDR3 in amino acids: CASSYRGQWTEAFF. Here the CDR3 DNA reads TGTGCCAGCAGTTACAGGGGGCAGTGGACTGAAGCTTTCTTT.